Each of the 16 T cell receptor beta chains below was sequenced from the same sample in a study of monozygotic twins with inflammatory bowel disease. TCRdb re-called the 5' RACE reads; one entry per CDR3 protein, DNA not given. In all, the sample yields some 150,000 distinct CDR3 sequences. Source material: blood. These receptors all stem from a human donor with ulcerative colitis or Crohn's disease, or a healthy co-twin of an affected twin (not recorded which).

The V call is TRBV7-2, the J call TRBJ2-7; TCRdb names TRBD2, which stays unverified in the absence of DNA. Germline V gives CDR1 SGHTA, CDR2 FQGNSA. The CDR3 runs 17 residues. The chain's CDR3 is CASSRTGTSGSSYEQYF.

The chain is built from TRBV12-3 or TRBV12-4 and TRBJ2-1; absent DNA, TCRdb's TRBD2 call cannot be checked. The CDR3 covers 13 residues. The CDR3 reads CASSLGLEDEQFF.

The chain couples TRBV28 to TRBJ2-7; absent DNA, TCRdb's TRBD1 call cannot be checked. The CDR3 runs 14 residues. Germline loops: CDR1 MDHEN, CDR2 SYDVKM. The CDR3 is CASSTATGTYEQYF.

The rearrangement joins TRBV5-4 to TRBJ2-2; with no DNA, the TCRdb D assignment of TRBD1 cannot be verified. Germline lookup yields CDR1 SGHNT and CDR2 YYREEE (reference sequence). There are 13 residues in the CDR3. The chain's CDR3 is CASSLDRRGELFF.

The J gene is TRBJ2-7, the V gene TRBV3-1; checking the TCRdb D call of TRBD2 is not possible without DNA. Germline V gene sequence: CDR1 LGHDT, CDR2 YNNKEL (reference sequence). CDR3 length: 17 amino acids. CDR3 region: CASSQELAGDLSYEQYF.

The chain uses TRBV30 and TRBJ2-4; lacking DNA, the TRBD2 call made by TCRdb goes unchecked. The length of the CDR3 is 12 residues. Germline CDR1 GTSNPN, CDR2 SVGIG (reference sequence). CDR3 region: CAWRGPGNIQYF.

The gene calls are TRBV3-1 and TRBJ2-1; the D gene TCRdb calls, TRBD2, cannot be checked with no DNA. This CDR3 has 15 amino acids. Germline assignment: CDR1 LGHDT and CDR2 YNNKEL (reference sequence). This CDR3 reads CASSQDSQSHNEQFF.

CDR3 residues: CASSLPHQRNTEAFF. The chain is built from TRBV7-9 and TRBJ1-1. CDR1 and CDR2 (germline): SEHNR, FQNEAQ (reference sequence). CDR3 length: 15 amino acids.

The chain is built from TRBV25-1 and TRBJ1-6. Germline lookup yields CDR1 MGHDK and CDR2 SYGVNS. CDR3 size: 15 residues. The CDR3 is CASSQGFGEGSPLHF.

This rearrangement joins TRBV15 to TRBJ2-2; TCRdb selects TRBD2, and the lack of DNA leaves this call unchecked. Germline V gives CDR1 LNHNV, CDR2 YYDKDF (reference sequence). The CDR3 runs 14 residues. CDR3 residues: CATSRDRGAGELFF.

CDR3 sequence: CASSLRAGITEAFF. The rearrangement joins TRBV7-2 to TRBJ1-1. The CDR3 totals 14 residues. From germline, CDR1 is SGHTA and CDR2 FQGNSA.

The CDR3 sequence: CASSRDRDGTDTQYF. The chain joins TRBV7-2 to TRBJ2-3; without DNA, the TCRdb call of TRBD1 cannot be checked. Per the germline V gene, CDR1 is SGHTA and CDR2 is FQGNSA. CDR3 length equals 15 residues.

V usage is TRBV20-1 and J usage is TRBJ2-7; with no DNA, the TCRdb D assignment of TRBD1 cannot be verified. The germline V gene encodes CDR1 DFQATT and CDR2 SNEGSKA (reference sequence). This CDR3 comprises 13 residues. CDR3 residues: CSALQGTGYEQYF.

The chain carries TRBV12-3 or TRBV12-4 and TRBJ1-2. This CDR3 is 13 amino acids long. CDR3 sequence reads: CASILGGVGGYTF.

The rearrangement uses TRBV20-1 and TRBJ1-2; there is no DNA to check the TCRdb D call of TRBD1. The length of the CDR3 is 14 residues. Germline-derived CDR1 and CDR2 are DFQATT and SNEGSKA (reference sequence). The CDR3 loop reads CSASDRVFDYGYTF.

J is TRBJ2-1 and V is TRBV15; lacking DNA, the TRBD1 call made by TCRdb goes unchecked. In germline, CDR1 is LNHNV, CDR2 YYDKDF (reference sequence). CDR3 length: 15 amino acids. Here the CDR3 reads CATSRDPTGQNEQFF.